This TCR beta chain was sequenced during a study of T-cell memory formation after mild COVID-19. Overall study context: Largely donor-specific TCR clusters were found. Study-level results: While clones contracting from day 15 to 85 were balanced between CD4 and CD8, later expanders leaned CD4+. CD4+ contracting clones were found mainly in CM and EM, and CD8+ ones in EMRA.

This clonotype occurred a few times. Its matching antigen is unknown. CDR3 length equals 12 residues. V was clipped by 7 bases and J by 4 bases, with 8 bases between them. Germline V gene data show CDR1 as LGHDT and CDR2 as YNNKEL (reference sequence). TCRdb reprocessed the 5' RACE reads via MiXCR and lists one record per CDR3 protein. The table lists tens of thousands of distinct CDR3 sequences, about 13% of them singletons. The TCR was taken from an adult woman who had mild COVID-19 (a few samples of this study predate the infection). Cell type and time point are not known. This chain joins TRBV3-1 and TRBJ2-1, with a tentative D call TRBD2 (5 bases). The sequencing input was PBMCs or a T cell subset sorted from them (not recorded which). CDR3 amino acids: CASTRGYNEQFF. CDR3 bases: TGTGCCAGCACCCGGGGATACAATGAGCAGTTCTTC.